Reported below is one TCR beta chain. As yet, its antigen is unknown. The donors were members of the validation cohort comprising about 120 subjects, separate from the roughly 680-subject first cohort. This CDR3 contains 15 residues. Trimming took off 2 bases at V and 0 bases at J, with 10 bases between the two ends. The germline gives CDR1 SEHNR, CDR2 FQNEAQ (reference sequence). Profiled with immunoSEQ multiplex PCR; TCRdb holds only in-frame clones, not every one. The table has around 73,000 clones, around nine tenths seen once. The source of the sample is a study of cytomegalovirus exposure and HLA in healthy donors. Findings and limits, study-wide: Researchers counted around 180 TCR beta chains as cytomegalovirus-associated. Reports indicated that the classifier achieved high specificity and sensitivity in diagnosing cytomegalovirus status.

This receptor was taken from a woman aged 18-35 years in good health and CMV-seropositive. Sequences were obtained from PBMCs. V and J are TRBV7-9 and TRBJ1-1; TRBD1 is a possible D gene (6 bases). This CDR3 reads CASSLQGNMNTEAFF. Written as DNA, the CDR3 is TGTGCCAGCAGCTTACAGGGGAACATGAACACTGAAGCTTTCTTT.